This T cell receptor (beta chain) was recorded in a study of OX40 agonist ivuxolimab in advanced cancers. As for the study in general: Two cutaneous melanoma patients and one hepatocellular carcinoma patient, three in all, had partial responses. General study findings and limits: Among T cells, CD8+ cells averaged more expanded clones than CD4+ cells. Partial responders at 0.1-3.0 mg/kg had among the lowest clonal expansion. Antigen specificity of clonally expanded peripheral T cells was not established.

The CDR3 length is 13 residues. Germline V gene data show CDR1 as MRHNA and CDR2 as SNTAGT. Trimming left V 4 bases short and J 6 bases short, with 10 bases between. Repertoires were generated with immunoSEQ multiplex PCR, while TCRdb's copy carries only in-frame clones and drops some. The data hold about 34,000 clones, with around 90% observed a single time. With regard to this clone: Antigen specificity is unknown.

The sequence was obtained from an adult with an advanced solid tumor such as melanoma, head and neck, liver or kidney cancer. This chain uses TRBV6-4 with TRBJ1-5; the D gene is possibly TRBD1 (5 bases). This material consisted of CD4+ or CD8+ T cells sorted from blood, taken in a trial of the OX40 agonist ivuxolimab. CDR3 protein: CASSGGVSQPQHF. CDR3 nucleotides: TGTGCCAGCAGTGGGGGGGTGAGTCAGCCCCAGCATTTT.